The 20 T cell receptor beta chains below come from one sample, sequenced in a study of CD8+ T cells in alopecia areata. The sequencing template was cDNA reverse transcribed from extracted RNA. Produced via immunoSEQ multiplex PCR; TCRdb's table is partial and in-frame only. This table has approximately 300,000 clones, 58% appearing once. Described treatment: oral pan-JAK inhibitor, 5-10 mg twice daily. Sample: CD4+ T cells sorted from blood, taken at week 24, from a patient treated with tofacitinib. The source is a human donor with alopecia areata.

The chain has TRBV9 and TRBJ2-3; the D gene is possibly TRBD1 (6 bases). The CDR3 is 15 residues long. CDR1 SGDLS and CDR2 YYNGEE come from the germline V gene. Deletions cut 3 bases from V and 5 bases from J, with 16 bases between. In nucleotides, the CDR3 is TGTGCCAGCAGCGAACGGCCCGGACAGCGAGATACGCAGTATTTT. Protein sequence: CASSERPGQRDTQYF.

This clone appeared a few times. This sequence joins TRBV27 and TRBJ1-1; weak D call: TRBD1 (6 bases). Trimming pared 5 bases from V and 3 bases from J, leaving 16 bases between. This CDR3 comprises 15 residues. Germline CDR1 and CDR2: MNHEY and SMNVEV (reference sequence). The CDR3 here is CASSPRGLDYTEAFF. The CDR3 DNA reads TGTGCCAGCAGTCCCAGGGGTCTGGACTACACTGAAGCTTTCTTT.

On this clone itself: Other nucleotide sequences from this sample produce the same CDR3. The J gene is TRBJ2-2, the V gene TRBV30; D remains ambiguous. The CDR3 has 13 residues. Germline loops: CDR1 GTSNPN, CDR2 SVGIG (reference sequence). Trimming cost V 1 base and J 4 bases, with 7 bases left between them. In nucleotides, the CDR3 is TGTGCCTGGAGTGGCACGGGCACCGGGGAGCTGTTTTTT. Translating it yields CAWSGTGTGELFF.

The J gene is TRBJ2-7, the V gene TRBV29-1; 7 bases map to TRBD1. The CDR3 runs 11 residues. The germline V gene encodes CDR1 SQVTM and CDR2 ANQGSEA. V lost 6 bases and J lost 8; bases outside the gene matches: 7. CDR3 region: CSVGQASKQYF. As DNA, the CDR3 is TGCAGCGTCGGACAGGCCTCAAAGCAGTACTTC.

Here the CDR3 DNA reads TGTGCCAGTAGTATCGCTGGACAGATTCACGGCTACACCTTC. It translates to CASSIAGQIHGYTF. The J gene is TRBJ1-2, the V gene TRBV19, with a possible D match to TRBD1 (6 bases). Germline CDR1 LNHDA, CDR2 SQIVND (reference sequence). CDR3 length: 14 residues. Between the trimmed V and J ends, which lost 3 bases and 8 bases, there was a span of 16 bases.

Comments on this clone: It differs at one base from a far larger clone, so likely a read error. The CDR3 sequence: CASSQDREAEAFF. The CDR3 coding sequence is TGTGCCAGCAGTCAAGACAGGGAGGCTGAAGCTTTCTTT. The chain carries TRBV7-2 and TRBJ1-1, with 7 nucleotides matching TRBD1. V lost 6 bases and J lost 6; bases outside the gene matches: 7. The CDR3 covers 13 residues. Per the germline V gene, CDR1 is SGHTA and CDR2 is FQGNSA. The full variable domain, its missing parts supplied by reference TRBV7-2 and TRBJ1-1, is GAGVSQSPSNKVTEKGKDVELRCDPISGHTALYWYRQSLGQGLEFLIYFQGNSAPDKSGLPSDRFSAERTGGSVSTLTIQRTQQEDSAVYLCASSQDREAEAFFGQGTRLTVV.

The chain links TRBV29-1 to TRBJ2-7, with D possibly TRBD1 on 6 matching bases. The CDR3 contains 12 residues. CDR1 and CDR2 from the germline V gene are SQVTM and ANQGSEA. CDR3 sequence (DNA): TGCAGTTTAACAGGGAAGGGCCGCGAGCAGTACTTC. This sequence encodes CSLTGKGREQYF.

V gene TRBV7-9 combines with J gene TRBJ1-6; tentatively, D is TRBD1 (6 bases). CDR3 size: 16 residues. V was trimmed by 7 bases and J by 5 bases, leaving 18 bases between them. Germline lookup yields CDR1 SEHNR and CDR2 FQNEAQ (reference sequence). CDR3 region: CASTLGWTEDNSPLHF. CDR3 in DNA: TGTGCCAGCACGCTAGGCTGGACAGAGGATAATTCACCCCTCCACTTT.

This chain joins TRBV29-1 and TRBJ1-1; perhaps TRBD1 as D (5 bases). Germline V gives CDR1 SQVTM, CDR2 ANQGSEA. This CDR3 is 12 amino acids long. The chain's CDR3 is CNAREMNTEAFF. The CDR3 DNA reads TGCAACGCCAGGGAGATGAACACTGAAGCTTTCTTT.

The chain links TRBV30 to TRBJ1-1; D is unresolved. CDR1 is GTSNPN and CDR2 is SVGIG in the germline V gene (reference sequence). V lost 1 base, J lost 1 base, and 4 bases lay in between. This CDR3 has 12 residues. The chain's CDR3 is CAWSDRNTEAFF. CDR3 nucleotides: TGTGCCTGGAGTGACAGGAACACTGAAGCTTTCTTT.

The J gene is TRBJ2-1, the V gene TRBV4-1, with unresolved D. The V gene lost 2 bases and the J gene lost 13 bases, with 24 bases spanning the gap. The length of the CDR3 is 16 residues. The germline gives CDR1 MGHRA, CDR2 YSYEKL. As DNA, the CDR3 is TGCGCCAGCAGCCAACCCCTTCGGGCTGGCTGGGAAAGACAGTTCTTC. Amino acids: CASSQPLRAGWERQFF.

This chain joins TRBV5-4 and TRBJ2-2; 7 bases are shared with TRBD1. V lost 9 bases and J lost 4; bases outside the gene matches: 9. Germline V gives CDR1 SGHNT, CDR2 YYREEE (reference sequence). This CDR3 is built from 14 residues. CDR3 amino acids: CANTHRGLTGELFF. The CDR3 DNA is TGTGCCAACACCCACAGGGGCCTCACCGGGGAGCTGTTTTTT.

This clone was observed a handful of times. V and J are TRBV21-1 and TRBJ2-3; no check of the table's D call, TRBD1, against the DNA was made. TRBV21-1 is an annotated pseudogene. The CDR3 length is 17 residues. The CDR3 DNA reads as TGTGCCAGCAGTTCCCTCAGGGGAACTGTACCGCAAGATACGCAGTATTTT. Protein sequence: CASSSLRGTVPQDTQYF.

The chain has TRBV29-1 and TRBJ1-1; D gene ambiguous. Germline V CDR1 and CDR2: SQVTM, ANQGSEA. Trimming left V 6 bases short and J 4 bases short, with 12 bases between. The CDR3 is 12 residues long. CDR3 protein: CSVAVRGTEAFF. CDR3 sequence (DNA): TGCAGCGTCGCCGTTAGAGGCACTGAAGCTTTCTTT.

This clone was detected only a few times. CDR3: CAWNQGGSSYNSPLHF. CDR3 DNA: TGTGCCTGGAACCAAGGTGGGAGCTCCTATAATTCACCCCTCCACTTT. This rearrangement joins TRBV30 to TRBJ1-6; no clear D. Germline lookup yields CDR1 GTSNPN and CDR2 SVGIG (reference sequence). The CDR3 extends over 16 amino acids. With 4 bases removed from V and 0 bases from J, the gap between germline ends came to 13 bases.

V and J are TRBV27 and TRBJ1-2; 7 bases fit TRBD1. The CDR3 is made up of 14 amino acids. Germline trimming cut 8 bases from V and 2 bases from J; bases unmatched to any gene: 8. Germline CDR1 and CDR2: MNHEY and SMNVEV (reference sequence). CDR3 bases: TGTGCCAGCCGGACAGGAAGTATAAACTATGGCTACACCTTC. Its translation is CASRTGSINYGYTF.

This clone was picked up a small number of times. The CDR3 region has the DNA TGTGCCTGGGGACCCGACAGGGCCTCAAAAAAGGGCTCCTACGAGCAGTACTTC. Residues: CAWGPDRASKKGSYEQYF. This chain uses TRBV30 with TRBJ2-7; TRBD1 aligns across 7 bases. The CDR3 spans 18 residues. With 5 bases clipped from V and 0 bases from J, the junction kept 19 bases outside the gene matches. Germline V gene sequence: CDR1 GTSNPN, CDR2 SVGIG (reference sequence).

This chain connects TRBV4-1 to TRBJ1-5, with D perhaps TRBD1 (5 bases). Germline V gene data show CDR1 as MGHRA and CDR2 as YSYEKL. The germline V and J ends were trimmed by 1 base and 4 bases, with 8 bases remaining between them. This CDR3 is 14 amino acids long. The CDR3 DNA reads TGCGCCAGCAGCCAAGTCGGGGCGAATCAGCCCCAGCATTTT. As protein: CASSQVGANQPQHF.

V gene TRBV5-1 combines with J gene TRBJ2-3, with TRBD2 identical over 10 bases. The CDR3 length is 15 residues. Trimming took 4 bases from V and 5 from J; bases not matched to a gene: 7. Germline values: CDR1 SGHRS, CDR2 YFSETQ. The CDR3 DNA sequence: TGCGCCAGCAGCCCCAAGCGGGGGGGGCGAGATACGCAGTATTTT. Translating gives CASSPKRGGRDTQYF.

For this clone: Other nucleotide sequences from this sample produce the same CDR3. The chain joins TRBV15 to TRBJ1-5; D is undetermined. The germline gives CDR1 LNHNV, CDR2 YYDKDF (reference sequence). Trimming cost V 0 bases and J 7 bases, with 7 bases left between them. This CDR3 has 13 amino acids. The CDR3 protein is CATSRDLAQPQHF. For the CDR3, the DNA is TGTGCCACCAGCAGAGATCTCGCCCAGCCCCAGCATTTT.